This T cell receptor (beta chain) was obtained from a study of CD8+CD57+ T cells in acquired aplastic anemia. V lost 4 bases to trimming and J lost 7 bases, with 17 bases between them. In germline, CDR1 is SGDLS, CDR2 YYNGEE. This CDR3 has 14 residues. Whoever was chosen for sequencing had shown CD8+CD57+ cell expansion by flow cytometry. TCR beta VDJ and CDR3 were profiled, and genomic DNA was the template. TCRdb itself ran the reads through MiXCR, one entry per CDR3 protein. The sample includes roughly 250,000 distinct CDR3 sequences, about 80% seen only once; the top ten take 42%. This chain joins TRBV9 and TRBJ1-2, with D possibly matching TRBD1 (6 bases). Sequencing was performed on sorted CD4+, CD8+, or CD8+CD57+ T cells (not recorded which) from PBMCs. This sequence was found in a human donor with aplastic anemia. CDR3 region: CASSNPLQGSGYTF. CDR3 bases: TGTGCCAGCAGCAACCCCCTACAGGGATCTGGCTACACCTTC.